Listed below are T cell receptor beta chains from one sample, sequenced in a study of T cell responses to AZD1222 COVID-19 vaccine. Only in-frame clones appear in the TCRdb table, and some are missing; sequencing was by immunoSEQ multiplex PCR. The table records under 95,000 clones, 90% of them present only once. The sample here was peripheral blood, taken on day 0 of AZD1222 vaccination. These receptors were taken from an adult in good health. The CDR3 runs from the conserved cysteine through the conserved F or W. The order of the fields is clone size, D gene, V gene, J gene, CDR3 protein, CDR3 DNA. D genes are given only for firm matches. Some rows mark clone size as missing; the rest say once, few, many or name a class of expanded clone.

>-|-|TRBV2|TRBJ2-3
CASVEADTQYF
TGTGCCAGCGTGGAGGCAGATACGCAGTATTTT
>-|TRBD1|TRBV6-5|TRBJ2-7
CASSLTGAPYEQYF
TGTGCCAGCAGTTTAACAGGGGCCCCCTACGAGCAGTACTTC
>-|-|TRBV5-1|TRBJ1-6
CASSLGQNNSPLHF
TGCGCCAGCAGCTTGGGACAGAATAATTCACCCCTCCACTTT
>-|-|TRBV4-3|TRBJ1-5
CASSQDVGIPQHF
TGCGCCAGCAGCCAAGATGTAGGGATTCCCCAGCATTTT
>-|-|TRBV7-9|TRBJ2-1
CASSLLGSSYNEQFF
TGTGCCAGCAGCTTACTAGGGAGCTCCTACAATGAGCAGTTCTTC
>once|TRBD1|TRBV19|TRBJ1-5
CASSIGPGTGAWDQPQHF
TGTGCCAGTAGTATAGGACCCGGGACAGGGGCTTGGGATCAGCCCCAGCATTTT
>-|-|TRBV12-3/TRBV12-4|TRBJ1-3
CASSADVQDTIYF
TGTGCCAGCAGCGCAGACGTTCAGGACACCATATATTTT
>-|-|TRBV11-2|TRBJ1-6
CASSTRYSDSPLHF
TGTGCCAGCAGCACGCGTTATTCGGATTCACCCCTCCACTTT
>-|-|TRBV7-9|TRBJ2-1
CASTLVGAYNEQFF
TGTGCCAGCACCTTAGTGGGGGCCTACAATGAGCAGTTCTTC
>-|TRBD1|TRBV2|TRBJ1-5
CASSDRANQPQHF
TGTGCCAGCAGCGACAGGGCCAATCAGCCCCAGCATTTT
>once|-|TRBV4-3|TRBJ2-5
CASSQGVFQETQYF
TGCGCCAGCAGTCAAGGGGTTTTCCAAGAGACCCAGTACTTC
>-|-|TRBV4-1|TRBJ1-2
CASSPHGGGRSNNNYGYTF
TGCGCCAGCAGCCCACACGGGGGGGGCCGATCTAATAATAACTATGGCTACACCTTC
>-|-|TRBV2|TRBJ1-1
CARMGAGNTEAFF
TGTGCCAGGATGGGTGCAGGGAACACTGAAGCTTTCTTT
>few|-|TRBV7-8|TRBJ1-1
CASSPFQGNTEAFF
TGTGCCAGCAGCCCATTTCAGGGGAACACTGAAGCTTTCTTT
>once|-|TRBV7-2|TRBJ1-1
CASNLPNRGEAFF
TGTGCCAGTAACTTGCCCAACCGGGGGGAAGCTTTCTTT
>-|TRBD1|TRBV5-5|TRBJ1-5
CASSWTGTANQPQHF
TGTGCCAGCAGCTGGACCGGGACAGCGAATCAGCCCCAGCATTTT
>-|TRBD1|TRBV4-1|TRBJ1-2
CASSLSTGIYGYTF
TGCGCCAGCAGCCTATCGACAGGGATCTATGGCTACACCTTC
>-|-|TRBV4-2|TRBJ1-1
CASSQGGGARGNTEAFF
TGTGCCAGCAGCCAAGGCGGGGGGGCAAGGGGGAACACTGAAGCTTTCTTT
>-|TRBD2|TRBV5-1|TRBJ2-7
CASSPAGTSGGYEQYF
TGCGCCAGCAGCCCCGCCGGGACTAGCGGGGGGTACGAGCAGTACTTC
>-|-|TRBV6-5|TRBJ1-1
CASSYSQGSSTEAFF
TGTGCCAGCAGTTACTCGCAGGGTTCTAGCACTGAAGCTTTCTTT
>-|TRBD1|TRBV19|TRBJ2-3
CASRRPGGITDTQYF
TGTGCCAGTAGGCGTCCAGGGGGTATTACAGATACGCAGTATTTT
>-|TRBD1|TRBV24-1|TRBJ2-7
CATRLAGTGSYEQYF
TGTGCCACCAGATTGGCCGGGACAGGCTCCTACGAGCAGTACTTC
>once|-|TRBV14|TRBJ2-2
CASRARSGELFF
TGTGCCAGCAGGGCCAGGTCGGGGGAGCTGTTTTTT
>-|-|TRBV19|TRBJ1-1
CASSIGKWDTEAFF
TGTGCCAGTAGTATAGGGAAGTGGGACACTGAAGCTTTCTTT
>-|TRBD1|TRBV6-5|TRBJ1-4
CASSFPGTANEKLFF
TGTGCCAGCAGTTTCCCCGGGACAGCAAATGAAAAACTGTTTTTT
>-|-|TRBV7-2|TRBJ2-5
CASSLNQGAETQYF
TGTGCCAGCAGCTTAAACCAAGGGGCCGAGACCCAGTACTTC
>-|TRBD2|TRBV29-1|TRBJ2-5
CSVVPGGRGTQYF
TGCAGCGTTGTTCCGGGGGGGCGTGGGACCCAGTACTTC
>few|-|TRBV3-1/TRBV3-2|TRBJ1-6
CASSQMGRAPLHF
TGTGCCAGCAGCCAAATGGGCAGGGCACCCCTCCACTTT
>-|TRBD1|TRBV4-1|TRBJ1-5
CASSQDRGAQPQHF
TGCGCCAGCAGCCAGGACAGGGGGGCCCAGCCCCAGCATTTT
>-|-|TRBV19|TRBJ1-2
CASSIGISQRNYGYTF
TGTGCCAGTAGTATAGGAATTAGTCAGCGGAACTATGGCTACACCTTC
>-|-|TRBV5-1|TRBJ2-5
CASSLGSRGARKTQYF
TGCGCCAGCAGCTTGGGTAGTCGGGGGGCGCGGAAGACCCAGTACTTC
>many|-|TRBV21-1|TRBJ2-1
CASSKGQGDYNEQFF
TGTGCCAGCAGCAAAGGACAGGGGGACTACAATGAGCAGTTCTTC
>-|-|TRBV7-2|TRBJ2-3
CASSLTEDTQYF
TGTGCCAGCAGCTTAACCGAGGATACGCAGTATTTT
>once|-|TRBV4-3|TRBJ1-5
CASSQEALYSNQPQHF
TGCGCCAGCAGCCAGGAGGCTTTATATAGCAATCAGCCCCAGCATTTT
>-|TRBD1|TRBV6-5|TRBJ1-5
CASCPGDRGRQPQHF
TGTGCCAGCTGCCCCGGGGACAGGGGTCGGCAGCCCCAGCATTTT